This is a list of T cell receptor beta chains from one sample in a study of blood T cell repertoires in COVID-19. Profiling relied on immunoSEQ multiplex PCR, and the TCRdb table lists in-frame clones only, not all of them. This table holds about 460,000 clones, approximately 90% found once. The sequenced sample consisted of PBMCs or T cells enriched from blood (not recorded which). The receptors derive from a woman in her fifties or sixties who had recovered from COVID-19. The CDR3 runs from the conserved cysteine through the conserved F or W. D genes are given only for firm matches. The size entry is marked missing in some rows and otherwise reads once, few, many or a size class.

d_call	v_call	j_call	cdr3_length	clone_size	cdr3_nt	cdr3_aa
NA	TRBV18	TRBJ1-5	14	NA	TGTGCCAGCTCACCGACAGGACTCTATCAGCCCCAGCATTTT	CASSPTGLYQPQHF
TRBD1	TRBV4-1	TRBJ2-7	16	NA	TGCGCCAGCAGTCAAAGAACCGGGACAGGTATTTACGAGCAGTACTTC	CASSQRTGTGIYEQYF
NA	TRBV5-4	TRBJ2-2	17	NA	TGTGCCAGCAGCTTGGCTATGTTTGAGGTGAACACCGGGGAGCTGTTTTTT	CASSLAMFEVNTGELFF
TRBD1	TRBV4-1	TRBJ1-5	16	once	TGCGCCAGCAGCCAAGAGGGATACAGGGGGGATCAGCCCCAGCATTTT	CASSQEGYRGDQPQHF
NA	TRBV12-5	TRBJ1-5	14	NA	TGTGCTTCAACCTCCGACTGGGGCAATCAGCCCCAGCATTTT	CASTSDWGNQPQHF
NA	TRBV27	TRBJ2-2	14	NA	TGTGCCAGCAGTTTAAAATCTCCCACCGGGGAGCTGTTTTTT	CASSLKSPTGELFF
TRBD2	TRBV3-1/TRBV3-2	TRBJ2-3	16	NA	TGTGCCAGCAGTTCCAGCGGGGGGGCGAACACAGATACGCAGTATTTT	CASSSSGGANTDTQYF
TRBD2	TRBV3-1/TRBV3-2	TRBJ2-4	16	NA	TGTGCCAGCAGCCTTTCGGCGGGGGTAGCCAAAAACATTCAGTACTTC	CASSLSAGVAKNIQYF
NA	TRBV6-5	TRBJ1-2	14	NA	TGTGCCATCAGCGTACAGAGTTTTCCCGATGGCTACACCTTC	CAISVQSFPDGYTF
NA	TRBV5-1	TRBJ2-1	17	NA	TGCGCCAGCAGCTCCCCCCGGGGGAGCGTTTCCTACAATGAGCAGTTCTTC	CASSSPRGSVSYNEQFF
TRBD1	TRBV7-8	TRBJ1-2	12	NA	TGTGCCAGCAGTGGACAGGGCAGCGGCTACACCTTC	CASSGQGSGYTF
NA	TRBV24-1	TRBJ2-2	15	once	TGTGCCACCAGTGATTTTAACAGAAACACCGGGGAGCTGTTTTTT	CATSDFNRNTGELFF
TRBD1	TRBV18	TRBJ2-1	16	NA	TGTGCCAGCTCAAAGTCAGGGGGCGAGTTCTCCAATGAGCAGTTCTTC	CASSKSGGEFSNEQFF
NA	TRBV19	TRBJ1-5	13	NA	TGTGCCAGTAGTCTGACAGCAAATCAGCCCCAGCATTTT	CASSLTANQPQHF
NA	TRBV27	TRBJ2-5	14	NA	TGTGCCAGCAGCCCTACAACCGGGGGAGAGACCCAGTACTTC	CASSPTTGGETQYF
TRBD1	TRBV5-1	TRBJ1-4	15	NA	TGCGCCAGCAGCTCCTTCGGGACAGCTAATGAAAAACTGTTTTTT	CASSSFGTANEKLFF
TRBD2	TRBV11-3	TRBJ2-1	17	NA	TGTGCCAGCAGCTTAGGGTTACTAGCGGGGGCCTACAATGAGCAGTTCTTC	CASSLGLLAGAYNEQFF
TRBD1	TRBV11-2	TRBJ1-2	16	NA	TGTGCCAGCAGCTTAGAATATGGGCAGGGGGCGGGTGGCTACACCTTC	CASSLEYGQGAGGYTF
NA	TRBV4-1	TRBJ1-1	15	NA	TGCGCCAGCAGCCGCGACGGACAGCCGAACACTGAAGCTTTCTTT	CASSRDGQPNTEAFF
TRBD2	TRBV4-2	TRBJ2-3	16	NA	TGTGCCAGCAGCCCCCAGACTAGCGGGGCCTCAGATACGCAGTATTTT	CASSPQTSGASDTQYF
TRBD1	TRBV6-5	TRBJ1-4	14	NA	TGTGCCAGCTGTCTGACAGGGCCTAATGAAAAACTGTTTTTT	CASCLTGPNEKLFF
NA	TRBV5-6	TRBJ1-4	14	NA	TGTGCCAGCAGCTTGTGGGCTGAAGGTGAAAAACTGTTTTTT	CASSLWAEGEKLFF
TRBD1	TRBV3-1/TRBV3-2	TRBJ1-3	15	NA	TGTGCCAGCAGCCAATTCCTCAGGGGGCGGAACACCATATATTTT	CASSQFLRGRNTIYF
NA	TRBV5-1	TRBJ1-4	15	NA	TGCGCCAGCAGCTTGGCCCAGGGGCGGAACGAAAAACTGTTTTTT	CASSLAQGRNEKLFF
NA	TRBV15	TRBJ1-5	17	NA	TGTGCCACCAGCAGAACCGGGACAATCCATAGCAATCAGCCCCAGCATTTT	CATSRTGTIHSNQPQHF
TRBD1	TRBV10-1	TRBJ1-2	13	NA	TGCGCCAGCAGAACAGGGGGCGCTGATGGCTACACCTTC	CASRTGGADGYTF
TRBD1	TRBV7-9	TRBJ1-1	15	NA	TGTGCCAGCAGTCCCACGGGACAGAGGGGAACTGAAGCTTTCTTT	CASSPTGQRGTEAFF
TRBD1	TRBV25-1	TRBJ1-1	16	once	TGTGCCAGCAGTGGCCAGGGGGCCTCGGTGAACACTGAAGCTTTCTTT	CASSGQGASVNTEAFF
NA	TRBV12-3/TRBV12-4	TRBJ2-5	13	NA	TGTGCCAGCAGTCTCTCTCAGGGTGCGACCCAGTACTTC	CASSLSQGATQYF
NA	TRBV6-5	TRBJ1-2	12	once	TGTGCCAGCAATCACCCGGCGGATGGCTACACCTTC	CASNHPADGYTF
TRBD2	TRBV19	TRBJ2-1	12	NA	TGTGCCATCTCAGCGGGGGGCCATGAGCAGTTCTTC	CAISAGGHEQFF
NA	TRBV6-5	TRBJ1-4	15	once	TGTGCCAGCAGTTACGGGGGCAGGGTTAATGAAAAACTGTTTTTT	CASSYGGRVNEKLFF
NA	TRBV2	TRBJ2-5	13	NA	TGTGCCAGCAGCAGCGGGGACAAAGAGACCCAGTACTTC	CASSSGDKETQYF
TRBD2	TRBV9	TRBJ2-5	17	NA	TGTGCCAGCAGCGCCCTCGATGGGCGGGGGGGCCCCGAGACCCAGTACTTC	CASSALDGRGGPETQYF
TRBD1	TRBV4-1	TRBJ2-3	16	once	TGCGCCAGCAGCCAAGATAAGGACAGGGTAACAGATACGCAGTATTTT	CASSQDKDRVTDTQYF
NA	TRBV3-1/TRBV3-2	TRBJ2-1	14	NA	TGTGCCAGCAGCCAAGTGGCAGGGTGGAATGAGCAGTTCTTC	CASSQVAGWNEQFF
TRBD1	TRBV5-6	TRBJ2-5	12	NA	TGTGCCAGCCTCAGGGGGTCAGAGACCCAGTACTTC	CASLRGSETQYF
NA	TRBV2	TRBJ1-5	14	NA	TGTGCCAGCTCTTGGGAGTCGGGGAATCAGCCCCAGCATTTT	CASSWESGNQPQHF
TRBD1	TRBV5-4	TRBJ1-2	13	NA	TGTGCCAGCAGACCGACAGGGACCTATGGCTACACCTTC	CASRPTGTYGYTF
NA	TRBV2	TRBJ1-1	12	once	TGTGCCAGCAGTGAAGGGGCCCTTGAAGCTTTCTTT	CASSEGALEAFF
TRBD1	TRBV18	TRBJ1-5	16	NA	TGTGCCAGCTCACCGAGCGTAGGGGGCAGCAATCAGCCCCAGCATTTT	CASSPSVGGSNQPQHF
TRBD1	TRBV28	TRBJ1-2	14	few	TGTGCCAGCAGCTTGACAGGGTATAACTATGGCTACACCTTC	CASSLTGYNYGYTF
TRBD1	TRBV6-5	TRBJ2-2	15	NA	TGTGCCAGCAGTCCGGGACAGGGGTGGAGGGGGGAGCTGTTTTTT	CASSPGQGWRGELFF